The clone carrying this T cell receptor beta chain was seen at least ten times. No antigen is known for it. The TCRbeta library was prepared with unique molecular identifiers. TCRdb fed the PCR reads into MiXCR, producing one record per CDR3 protein. The repertoire holds fewer than 350,000 distinct CDR3 sequences, with roughly 8.2% as singletons. The data were taken from a study of T-cell reconstitution after alpha-beta-depleted transplantation in children. Study findings and constraints: Once a year had passed after transplant, T-cell counts and diversity came mostly from newly produced T cells.

The V gene lost 3 bases and the J gene lost 7 bases, with 12 bases spanning the gap. Looked up from germline, CDR1 is MNHEY and CDR2 is SMNVEV (reference sequence). The CDR3 is 14 residues long. This sample comprised peripheral blood, obtained 360 days after TCRalphabeta/CD19-depleted stem cell transplant. This TCR was recovered from a female patient aged 2 to 10 who had a stem cell transplant for Fanconi anemia, so the T cells may come from the graft donor. J is TRBJ1-4 and V is TRBV27; D call uncertain. CDR3 coding DNA: TGTGCCAGCAGTTTGACGGGGTCCTTTGAAAAACTGTTTTTT. This codes for CASSLTGSFEKLFF.